The 7 T cell receptor beta chains below were found in one sample sequenced in a study of T cells after yellow fever vaccination. TCRdb re-derived calls from the 5' RACE reads in MiXCR, one entry per CDR3 protein. The sample shows 500,000 to 650,000 distinct CDR3 sequences, roughly a sixth of them seen only once. The specimen was PBMCs, collected 5 days after the first yellow fever vaccination. These receptor sequences come from a man between 18 and 35 years old who received the YFV17D yellow fever vaccine.

This chain connects TRBV6-2 or TRBV6-3 to TRBJ2-7; 11 nucleotides align to TRBD1. The germline V gene encodes CDR1 MNHEY and CDR2 SVGEGT. Trimming took 7 bases from V and 6 from J; bases not matched to a gene: 20. CDR3 size: 18 residues. As DNA, the CDR3 is TGTGCCAGCAATCCGTCCCCATACACAAAAGGACAGGGGGCCGAGCAGTACGTC. Amino acids: CASNPSPYTKGQGAEQYV.

J is TRBJ2-1 and V is TRBV9, with TRBD2 identical over 8 bases. V shed 4 bases, J shed 10 bases, and the junction held 13 bases outside the gene matches. CDR1 SGDLS and CDR2 YYNGEE come from the germline V gene. This CDR3 comprises 15 residues. Written as DNA, the CDR3 is TGTGCCAGCAGCCCCCCGCCACCACGGGGGGGCGAGCAGTTCTTC. Translated, it gives CASSPPPPRGGEQFF.

Points on this clonotype: A read error may be the cause here, since a much bigger clone is one base away. V usage is TRBV20-1 and J usage is TRBJ2-1; D tentatively reads TRBD1 or TRBD2 (5 bases each). CDR3 length: 14 amino acids. Germline CDR1 is DFQATT and CDR2 is SNEGSKA (reference sequence). V was cut by 5 bases and J by 2 bases, with 13 bases left in between. The CDR3 here is CSAGTGAPYNEQFF. The CDR3 nucleotides read TGCAGTGCTGGGACGGGTGCCCCCTACAATGAGCAGTTCTTC.

This clonotype appeared a few times. V gene TRBV12-3 or TRBV12-4 combines with J gene TRBJ2-2; a weak D match, TRBD1 (6 bases). Trimming cost V 6 bases and J 6 bases, with 11 bases left between them. The CDR3 totals 13 residues. The CDR3 coding sequence is TGTGCCAGCAGAACAGGGTCCGCCGGGGAGCTGTTTTTT. It codes for CASRTGSAGELFF.

This clonotype was recorded a few times. V and J are TRBV27 and TRBJ2-3; no clear D. CDR1 and CDR2 from the germline V gene are MNHEY and SMNVEV (reference sequence). V was trimmed by 2 bases and J by 1 base, leaving 10 bases between them. The CDR3 extends over 15 amino acids. CDR3 loop: CASSLEGIGTDTQYF. The DNA for the CDR3 is TGTGCCAGCAGTTTAGAAGGGATAGGCACAGATACGCAGTATTTT.

This clonotype has only a few counts. This chain's CDR3 is CASNGGGYNEQFF. The CDR3 region has the DNA TGTGCCAGCAACGGCGGGGGCTACAATGAGCAGTTCTTC. V gene TRBV12-3 or TRBV12-4 combines with J gene TRBJ2-1; 7 bases are shared with TRBD2. The CDR3 totals 13 residues. V shed 7 bases, J shed 3 bases, and the junction held 3 bases outside the gene matches.

This chain links TRBV7-9 with TRBJ1-1; 7 positions match TRBD1. V gave up 5 bases and J gave up 6 bases; unmatched junction bases: 12. CDR3 length: 15 residues. Germline CDR1 reads SEHNR; CDR2 reads FQNEAQ (reference sequence). CDR3 sequence: CASSPRGTVSSEAFF. For the CDR3, the DNA is TGTGCCAGCAGCCCACGCGGGACAGTTTCATCTGAAGCTTTCTTT.